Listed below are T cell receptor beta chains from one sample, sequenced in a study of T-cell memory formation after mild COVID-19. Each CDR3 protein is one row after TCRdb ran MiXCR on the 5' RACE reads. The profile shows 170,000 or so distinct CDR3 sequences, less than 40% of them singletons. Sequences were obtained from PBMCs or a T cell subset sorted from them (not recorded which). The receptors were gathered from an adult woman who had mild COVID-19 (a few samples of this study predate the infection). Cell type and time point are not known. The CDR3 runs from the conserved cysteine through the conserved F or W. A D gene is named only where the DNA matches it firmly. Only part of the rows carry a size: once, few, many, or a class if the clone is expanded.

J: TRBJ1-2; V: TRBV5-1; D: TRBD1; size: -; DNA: TGCGCCAGCAGCTTGGCGGGACAGTATGGCTACACCTTC; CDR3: CASSLAGQYGYTF
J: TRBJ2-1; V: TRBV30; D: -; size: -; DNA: TGTGCCTGGACCTGGGGTGGGCTCTACAATGAGCAGTTCTTC; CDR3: CAWTWGGLYNEQFF
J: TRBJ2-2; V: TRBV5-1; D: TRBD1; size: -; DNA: TGCGCCAGCAGTCGAGGACAGGGTTACACCGGGGAGCTGTTTTTT; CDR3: CASSRGQGYTGELFF
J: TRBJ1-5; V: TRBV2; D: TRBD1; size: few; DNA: TGTGCCAGCAGGCTACAGGGGTTCCCCCCTCAGCCCCAGCATTTT; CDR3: CASRLQGFPPQPQHF
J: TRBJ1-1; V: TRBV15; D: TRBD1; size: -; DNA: TGTGCCACCAGCAACAGGGGGTACACTGAAGCTTTCTTT; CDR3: CATSNRGYTEAFF
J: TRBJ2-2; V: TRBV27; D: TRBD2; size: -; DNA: TGTGCCAGCAGTTTCCTAGCGGTGAACACCGGGGAGCTGTTTTTT; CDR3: CASSFLAVNTGELFF
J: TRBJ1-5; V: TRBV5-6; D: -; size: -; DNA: TGTGCCAGCAGCTCACAAAGAGGGCATATGATCAATCAGCCCCAGCATTTT; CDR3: CASSSQRGHMINQPQHF
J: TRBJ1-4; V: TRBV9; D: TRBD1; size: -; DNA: TGTGACAGCAGCGTCAGGACAGGCCCTAATGAAAAACTGTTTTTT; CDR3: CDSSVRTGPNEKLFF
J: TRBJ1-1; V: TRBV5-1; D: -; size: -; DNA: TGCGCCAGCAGCGGGAATGGAATGAACACTGAAGCTTTCTTT; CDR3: CASSGNGMNTEAFF
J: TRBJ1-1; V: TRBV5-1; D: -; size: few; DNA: TGCGCCAGCAGCTTGGAGCCCTCCAGCGGATACAGCACTGAAGCTTTCTTT; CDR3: CASSLEPSSGYSTEAFF
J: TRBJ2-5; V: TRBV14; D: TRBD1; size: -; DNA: TGTGCCAGCAGCCAAGGGACAGGGGGCCACCTACTCCAAGAGACCCAGTACTTC; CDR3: CASSQGTGGHLLQETQYF
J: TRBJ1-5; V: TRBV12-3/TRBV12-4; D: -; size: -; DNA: TGTGCCAGCAGCGCTACCCGTCAGGCCCAGCATTTT; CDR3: CASSATRQAQHF
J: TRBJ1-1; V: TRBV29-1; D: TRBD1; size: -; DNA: TGCAGCGTTGTAGGACAGGGGGTCACTGAAGCTTTCTTT; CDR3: CSVVGQGVTEAFF
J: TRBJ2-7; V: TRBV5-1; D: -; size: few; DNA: TGCGCCAGCAGCAACCCAGGATTTGAGCAGTACTTC; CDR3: CASSNPGFEQYF
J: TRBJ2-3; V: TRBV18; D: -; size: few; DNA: TGTGCCAGCTCACCACCGAGTGGACTCACAGATACGCAGTATTTT; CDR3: CASSPPSGLTDTQYF
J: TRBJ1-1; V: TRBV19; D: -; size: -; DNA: TGTGCCAGTAATGCCGGGCAGGGGAAGGGGAACACTGAAGCTTTCTTT; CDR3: CASNAGQGKGNTEAFF
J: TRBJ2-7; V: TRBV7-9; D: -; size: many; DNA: TGTGCCAGCAGCCCTTATGCCAGGAGTCGTGAAGAGCAGTACTTC; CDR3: CASSPYARSREEQYF
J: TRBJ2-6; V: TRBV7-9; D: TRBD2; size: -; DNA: TGTGCCAGCAGCACCCCAAGGGGAGGGAAACGCTCTGGGGCCAACGTCCTGACTTTC; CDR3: CASSTPRGGKRSGANVLTF
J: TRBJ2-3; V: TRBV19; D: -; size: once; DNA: TGTGCCAGTAGTTGGAGAGATACGCAGTATTTT; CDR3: CASSWRDTQYF
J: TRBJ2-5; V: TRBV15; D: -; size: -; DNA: TGTGCCACCAGCACTGGACGAACTCGGGAGACCCAGTACTTC; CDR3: CATSTGRTRETQYF
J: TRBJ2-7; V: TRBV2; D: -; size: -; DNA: TGTGCCAGCAGATCAGTCGGCGAGCAGTACTTC; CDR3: CASRSVGEQYF
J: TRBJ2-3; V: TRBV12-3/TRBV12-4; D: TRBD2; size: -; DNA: TGTGCCAGCAGCCGTAGCGGGGGTAGTGCTAGCACAGATACGCAGTATTTT; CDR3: CASSRSGGSASTDTQYF
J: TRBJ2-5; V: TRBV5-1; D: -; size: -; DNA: TGCGCCAGCAGCTTTGCCAGCCAACAAGAGACCCAGTACTTC; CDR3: CASSFASQQETQYF
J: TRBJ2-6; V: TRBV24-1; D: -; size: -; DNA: TGTGCCACCAGTGGCCAAACCTGGGGAACTGGGGCCAACGTCCTGACTTTC; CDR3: CATSGQTWGTGANVLTF
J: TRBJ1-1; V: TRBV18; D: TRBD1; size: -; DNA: TGTGCCAGCTCACCCGACAGGGCTCGAGGGACTGAAGCTTTCTTT; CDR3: CASSPDRARGTEAFF
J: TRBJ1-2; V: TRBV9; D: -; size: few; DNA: TGTGCCAGCAGCGTAGGCGGCCGCGCGGGGGGCGGCTACACCTTC; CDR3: CASSVGGRAGGGYTF
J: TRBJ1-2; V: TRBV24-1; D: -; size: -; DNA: TGTGCCATCTGGACGGAGGCCCATGGCTACACCTTC; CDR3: CAIWTEAHGYTF
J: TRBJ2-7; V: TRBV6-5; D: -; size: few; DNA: TGTGCCAGCAGTTTGGGCGTAACCTACGAGCAGTACTTC; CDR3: CASSLGVTYEQYF
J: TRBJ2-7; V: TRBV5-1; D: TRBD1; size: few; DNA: TGCGCCAGCAGAAATCCAGGGGGCCCTTCCTACGAGCAGTACTTC; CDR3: CASRNPGGPSYEQYF
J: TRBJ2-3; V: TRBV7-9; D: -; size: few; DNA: TGTGCCAGCAGCTTAGAGATAGATACGCAGTATTTT; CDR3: CASSLEIDTQYF
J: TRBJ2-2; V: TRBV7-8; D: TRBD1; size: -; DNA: TGTGCCAGCAGCTCCTATACCGGGACAGCTAACACCGGGGAGCTGTTTTTT; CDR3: CASSSYTGTANTGELFF
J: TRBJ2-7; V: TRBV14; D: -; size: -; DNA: TGTGCCAGCAGCCAAGATACGGTTTTCGACGAGCAGTACTTC; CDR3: CASSQDTVFDEQYF
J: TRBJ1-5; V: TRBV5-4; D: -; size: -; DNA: TGTGCCAGCAGCTGGGGGGGGCGCAGTAGCAATCAGCCCCAGCATTTT; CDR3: CASSWGGRSSNQPQHF
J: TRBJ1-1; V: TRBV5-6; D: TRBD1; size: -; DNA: TGTGCCAGCAGCTTCGAGAGTGGGGTTGCAGGGGGCACTGAAGCTTTCTTT; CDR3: CASSFESGVAGGTEAFF
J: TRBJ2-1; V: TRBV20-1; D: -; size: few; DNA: TGCAGTGCTAGACCACAAGTTGAAAGTGAGCAGTTCTTC; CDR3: CSARPQVESEQFF
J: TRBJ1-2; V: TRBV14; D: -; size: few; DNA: TGTGCCAGCAGCCAAGGAAGGGTCTTTCACTATGGCTACACCTTC; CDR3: CASSQGRVFHYGYTF
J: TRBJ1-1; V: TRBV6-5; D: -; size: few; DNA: TGTGCCAGCAGTTACTCGACAGGGAACACTGAAGCTTTCTTT; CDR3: CASSYSTGNTEAFF
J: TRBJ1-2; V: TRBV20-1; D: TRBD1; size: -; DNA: TGCAGTGCTAGAGACAGGGGGTCTAACTATGGCTACACCTTC; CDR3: CSARDRGSNYGYTF
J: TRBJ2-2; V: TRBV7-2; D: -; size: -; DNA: TGTGCCAGCAGTCGCGGGGTTGCCGGGGAGCTGTTTTTT; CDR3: CASSRGVAGELFF
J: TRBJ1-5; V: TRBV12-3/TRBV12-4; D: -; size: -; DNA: TGTGCCAGCGCTAGGGGGATCAATCAGCCCCAGCATTTT; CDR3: CASARGINQPQHF
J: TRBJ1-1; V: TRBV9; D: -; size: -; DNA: TGTGCCAGCAGCGCACTAACACGTAACACTGAAGCTTTCTTT; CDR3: CASSALTRNTEAFF
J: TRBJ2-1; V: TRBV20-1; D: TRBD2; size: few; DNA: TGCAGTGCTAGAGGCAGGGACGCGCTAGCGGTCTACAATGAGCAGTTCTTC; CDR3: CSARGRDALAVYNEQFF
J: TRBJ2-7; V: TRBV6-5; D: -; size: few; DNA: TGTGCCAGCAGTTACGGGCAGGGGTCCTACGAGCAGTACTTC; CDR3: CASSYGQGSYEQYF
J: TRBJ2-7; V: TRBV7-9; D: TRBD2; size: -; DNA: TGTGCCAGCAGCCCCACTAGCGGGGGGACCTGGATGCCTTACGAGCAGTACTTC; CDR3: CASSPTSGGTWMPYEQYF
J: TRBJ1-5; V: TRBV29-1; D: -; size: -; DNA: TGCAGCGTTCAATTGGGGGCTAGCAATCAGCCCCAGCATTTT; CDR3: CSVQLGASNQPQHF
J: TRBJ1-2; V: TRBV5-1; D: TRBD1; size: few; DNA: TGCGCCAGCAGCTGGGGACAGGGGGGACCAGGCGGCTACACCTTC; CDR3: CASSWGQGGPGGYTF
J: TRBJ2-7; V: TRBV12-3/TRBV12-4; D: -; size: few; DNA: TGTGCCAGCAGACAGGACTTGAACGAGCAGTACTTC; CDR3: CASRQDLNEQYF
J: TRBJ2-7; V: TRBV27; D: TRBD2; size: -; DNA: TGTGCCAGCAGTCAGTCATTAGCGGGCGAGCAGTACTTC; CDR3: CASSQSLAGEQYF
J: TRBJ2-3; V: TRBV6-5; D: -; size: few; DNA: TGTGCCAGCAGTGTAGGAGATACGCAGTATTTT; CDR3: CASSVGDTQYF
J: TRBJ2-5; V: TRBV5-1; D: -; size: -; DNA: TGCGCCAGCAGCTTCCGGCGGGGAGAGACCCAGTACTTC; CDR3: CASSFRRGETQYF
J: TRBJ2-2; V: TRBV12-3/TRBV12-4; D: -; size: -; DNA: TGTGCCAGCAGTTGGCCGGGACTGGGCATCACCGGGGAGCTGTTTTTT; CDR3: CASSWPGLGITGELFF
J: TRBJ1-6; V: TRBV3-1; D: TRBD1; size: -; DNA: TGTGCCAGCAGCCTGGGACAGCTTAATTCACCCCTCCACTTT; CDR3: CASSLGQLNSPLHF
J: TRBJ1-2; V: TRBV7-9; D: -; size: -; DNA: TGTGCCAGCAGCCAACGGACAGAACCCGGCTACACCTTC; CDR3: CASSQRTEPGYTF
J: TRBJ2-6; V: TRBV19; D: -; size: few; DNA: TGTGCCAGTAGTTGGGGCCTCTCTGGGGCCAACGTCCTGACTTTC; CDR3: CASSWGLSGANVLTF
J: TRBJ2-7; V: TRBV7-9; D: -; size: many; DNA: TGTGCCAGCAGCCCAGGGAACGAGCAGTACTTC; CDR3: CASSPGNEQYF
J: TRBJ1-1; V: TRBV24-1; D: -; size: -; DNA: TGTGCCACCAGTGATTTGAATCAGGGTTCTCCTGGTGACACTGAAGCTTTCTTT; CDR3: CATSDLNQGSPGDTEAFF
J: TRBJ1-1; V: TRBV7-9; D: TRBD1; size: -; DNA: TGTGCCAGCAGAACTACAGGGGTGGGGGCTGAAGCTTTCTTT; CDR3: CASRTTGVGAEAFF
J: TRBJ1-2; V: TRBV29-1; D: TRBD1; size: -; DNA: TGCAGCGTTTACGACAGGGGCTATGGCTACACCTTC; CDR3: CSVYDRGYGYTF